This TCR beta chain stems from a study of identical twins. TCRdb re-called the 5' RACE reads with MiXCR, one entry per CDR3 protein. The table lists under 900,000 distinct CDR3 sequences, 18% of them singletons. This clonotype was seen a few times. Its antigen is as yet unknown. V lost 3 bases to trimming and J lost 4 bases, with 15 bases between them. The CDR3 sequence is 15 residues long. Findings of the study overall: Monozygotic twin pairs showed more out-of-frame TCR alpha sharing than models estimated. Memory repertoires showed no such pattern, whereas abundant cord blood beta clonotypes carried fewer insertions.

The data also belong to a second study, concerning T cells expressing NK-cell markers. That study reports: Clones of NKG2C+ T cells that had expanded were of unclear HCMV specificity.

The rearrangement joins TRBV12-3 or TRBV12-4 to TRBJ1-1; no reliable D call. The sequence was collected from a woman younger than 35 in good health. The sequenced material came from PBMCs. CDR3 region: CASSFGIDRPTEAFF. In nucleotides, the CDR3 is TGTGCCAGCAGTTTCGGGATCGACCGGCCCACTGAAGCTTTCTTT.